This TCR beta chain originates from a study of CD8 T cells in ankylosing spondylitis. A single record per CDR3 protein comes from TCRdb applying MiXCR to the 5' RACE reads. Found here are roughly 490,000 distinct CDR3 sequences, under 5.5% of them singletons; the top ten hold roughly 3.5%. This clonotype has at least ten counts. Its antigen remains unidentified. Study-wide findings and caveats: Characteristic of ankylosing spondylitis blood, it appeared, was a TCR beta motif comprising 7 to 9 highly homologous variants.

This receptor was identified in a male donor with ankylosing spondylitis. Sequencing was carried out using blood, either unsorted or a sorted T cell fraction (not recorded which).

Written as DNA, the CDR3 is TGTGCCAGCAGCGTGGGACTAGACAGCACAGATACGCAGTATTTT. It yields the protein CASSVGLDSTDTQYF. The chain recombines TRBV9 with TRBJ2-3; 8 bases line up with TRBD2. The CDR3 spans 15 residues. Germline V lookup: CDR1 SGDLS, CDR2 YYNGEE. With V trimmed by 2 bases and J by 0 bases, 2 bases remained unmatched.